The T cell receptor beta chain described here comes from a study of blood T cells in healthy people across ages. General observations from the study: What prevented conclusive comparison of naive and antigen-experienced cells was that PBMCs were unsorted. Donor CMV status, an unknown factor, possibly confounded changes in expanded clonotypes. Older age coincided with a roughly linear decline in TCR beta diversity per million T cells.

The CDR3 is 13 residues long. V was shortened by 5 bases and J by 7 bases, with 13 bases between the two germline ends. Germline V lookup: CDR1 SGHNT, CDR2 YYREEE (reference sequence). Alongside a J-beta primer mix, a sample-barcoded 5' primer served in a second PCR lasting roughly 7 to 11 cycles. A single record per CDR3 protein comes from TCRdb applying MiXCR to the 5' RACE reads. The table includes roughly 860,000 distinct CDR3 sequences, around 62% detected once. This clonotype was counted a few times. No antigen is known for it. Each donor was a healthy Caucasian individual from Russia, aged roughly 6 to 90.

The sequenced sample consisted of blood. The origin of this receptor is a man aged 30-40 years in good health. The chain links TRBV5-4 to TRBJ2-4; D is perhaps TRBD1 (5 bases). The CDR3 loop reads CASSGAGQNIQYF. Here the CDR3 DNA reads TGTGCCAGCAGTGGTGCAGGGCAGAACATTCAGTACTTC.